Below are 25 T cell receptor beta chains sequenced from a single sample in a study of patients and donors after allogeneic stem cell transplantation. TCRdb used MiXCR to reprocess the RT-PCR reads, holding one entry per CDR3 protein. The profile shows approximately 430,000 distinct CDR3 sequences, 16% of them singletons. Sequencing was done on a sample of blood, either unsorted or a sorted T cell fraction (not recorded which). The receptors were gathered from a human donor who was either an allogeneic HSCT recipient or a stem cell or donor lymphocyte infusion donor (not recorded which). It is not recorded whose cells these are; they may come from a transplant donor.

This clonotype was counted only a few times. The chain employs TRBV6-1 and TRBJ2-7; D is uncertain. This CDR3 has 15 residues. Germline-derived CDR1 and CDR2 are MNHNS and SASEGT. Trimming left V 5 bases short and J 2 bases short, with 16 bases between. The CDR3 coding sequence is TGTGCCAGCAGTCGGCCTGGAAAGTCCACCTACGAGCAGTACTTC. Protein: CASSRPGKSTYEQYF.

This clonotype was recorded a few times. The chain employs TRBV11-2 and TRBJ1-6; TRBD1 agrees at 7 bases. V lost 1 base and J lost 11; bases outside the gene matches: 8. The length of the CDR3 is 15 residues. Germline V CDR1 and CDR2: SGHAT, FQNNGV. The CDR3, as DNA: TGTGCCAGCAGCTTAGCTTTCACAGGGGACCCACCCCTCCACTTT. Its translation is CASSLAFTGDPPLHF.

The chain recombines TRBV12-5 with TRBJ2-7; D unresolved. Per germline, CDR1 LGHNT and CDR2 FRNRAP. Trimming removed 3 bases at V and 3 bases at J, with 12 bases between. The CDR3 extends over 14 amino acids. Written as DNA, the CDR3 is TGTGCTAGTGGTTTACAAAGGGCAAGCTACGAGCAGTACTTC. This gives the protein CASGLQRASYEQYF.

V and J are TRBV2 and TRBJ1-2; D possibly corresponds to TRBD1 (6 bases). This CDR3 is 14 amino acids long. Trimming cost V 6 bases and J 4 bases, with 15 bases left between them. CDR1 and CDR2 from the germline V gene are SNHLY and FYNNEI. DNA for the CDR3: TGTGCCAGCAGAATGGACAGCAAAACCTATGGCTACACCTTC. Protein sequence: CASRMDSKTYGYTF. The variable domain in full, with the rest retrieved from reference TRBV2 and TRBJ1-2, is EPEVTQTPSHQVTQMGQEVILRCVPISNHLYFYWYRQILGQKVEFLVSFYNNEISEKSEIFDDQFSVERPDGSNFTLKIRSTKLEDSAMYFCASRMDSKTYGYTFGSGTRLTVV.

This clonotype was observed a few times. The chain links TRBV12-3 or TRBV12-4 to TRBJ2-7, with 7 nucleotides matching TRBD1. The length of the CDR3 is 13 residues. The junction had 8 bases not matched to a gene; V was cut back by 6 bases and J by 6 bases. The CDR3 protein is CASSPGTEVEQYF. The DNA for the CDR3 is TGTGCCAGCAGCCCCGGGACAGAGGTCGAGCAGTACTTC.

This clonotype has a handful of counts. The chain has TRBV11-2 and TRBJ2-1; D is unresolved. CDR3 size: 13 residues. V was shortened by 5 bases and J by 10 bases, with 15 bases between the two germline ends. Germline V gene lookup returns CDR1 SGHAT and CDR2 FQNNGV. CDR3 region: CASSPYGPEEQFF. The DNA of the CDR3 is TGTGCCAGCAGCCCATATGGTCCAGAAGAGCAGTTCTTC.

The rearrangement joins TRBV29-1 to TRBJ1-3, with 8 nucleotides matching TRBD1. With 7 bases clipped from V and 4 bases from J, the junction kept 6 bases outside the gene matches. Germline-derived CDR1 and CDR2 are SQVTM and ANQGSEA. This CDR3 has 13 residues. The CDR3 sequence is CSAGQGIGNTIYF. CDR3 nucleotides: TGCAGCGCTGGACAGGGAATCGGAAACACCATATATTTT.

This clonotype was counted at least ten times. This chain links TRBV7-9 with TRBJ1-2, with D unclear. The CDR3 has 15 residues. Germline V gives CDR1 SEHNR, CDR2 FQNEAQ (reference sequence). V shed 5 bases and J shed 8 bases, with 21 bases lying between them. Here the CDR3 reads CASSARPGSLGGYTF. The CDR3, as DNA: TGTGCCAGCAGCGCCCGCCCCGGGTCTCTGGGAGGCTACACCTTC.

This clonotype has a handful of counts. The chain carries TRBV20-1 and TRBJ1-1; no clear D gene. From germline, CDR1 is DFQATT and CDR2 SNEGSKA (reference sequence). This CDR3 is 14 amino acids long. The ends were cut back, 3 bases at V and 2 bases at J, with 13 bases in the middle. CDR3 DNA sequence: TGCAGTGCTAGTCAGCAGTTAGTTAACACTGAAGCTTTCTTT. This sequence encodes CSASQQLVNTEAFF.

CDR3 coding DNA: TGCAGTGCCAAACGACTGGGGGAGGTGGAGACCCAGTACTTC. It yields the protein CSAKRLGEVETQYF. The gene calls are TRBV20-1 and TRBJ2-5; D possibly corresponds to TRBD2 (6 bases). The CDR3 extends over 14 amino acids. Germline CDR1 DFQATT, CDR2 SNEGSKA (reference sequence). Trimming cost V 6 bases and J 5 bases, with 19 bases left between them.

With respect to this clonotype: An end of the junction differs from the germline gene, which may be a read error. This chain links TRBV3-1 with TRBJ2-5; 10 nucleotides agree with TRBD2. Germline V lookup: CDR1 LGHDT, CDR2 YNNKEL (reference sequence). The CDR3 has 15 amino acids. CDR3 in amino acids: CASSQGLAGQKTQYF. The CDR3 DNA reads TGTGCCAGCAGCCAAGGACTAGCGGGCCAAAAGACCCAGTACTTC.

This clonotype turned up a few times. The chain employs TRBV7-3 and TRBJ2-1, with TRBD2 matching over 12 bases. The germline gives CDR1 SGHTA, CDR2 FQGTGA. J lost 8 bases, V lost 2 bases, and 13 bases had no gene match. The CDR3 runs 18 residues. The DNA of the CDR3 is TGTGCCAGCAGCTTACACCCGAGACTAGCGGGAGATGGGGATGAGCAGTTCTTC. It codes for CASSLHPRLAGDGDEQFF.

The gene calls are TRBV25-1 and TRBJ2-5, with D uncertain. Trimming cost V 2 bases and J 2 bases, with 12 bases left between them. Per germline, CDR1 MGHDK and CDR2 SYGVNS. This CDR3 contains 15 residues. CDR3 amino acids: CASSEPDTAQETQYF. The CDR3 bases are TGTGCCAGCAGTGAACCCGACACAGCGCAAGAGACCCAGTACTTC.

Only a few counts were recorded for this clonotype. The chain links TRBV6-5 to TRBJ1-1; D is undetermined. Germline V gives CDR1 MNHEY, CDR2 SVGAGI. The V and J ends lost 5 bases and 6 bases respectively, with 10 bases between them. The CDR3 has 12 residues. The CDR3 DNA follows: TGTGCCAGCAGTCGGTGGGGAGCTGAAGCTTTCTTT. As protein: CASSRWGAEAFF.

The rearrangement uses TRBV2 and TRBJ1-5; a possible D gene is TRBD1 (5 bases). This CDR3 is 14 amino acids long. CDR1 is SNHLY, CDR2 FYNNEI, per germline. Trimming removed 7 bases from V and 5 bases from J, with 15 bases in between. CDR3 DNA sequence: TGTGCCAGCAATGACAGATCCCTGGATCAGCCCCAGCATTTT. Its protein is CASNDRSLDQPQHF.

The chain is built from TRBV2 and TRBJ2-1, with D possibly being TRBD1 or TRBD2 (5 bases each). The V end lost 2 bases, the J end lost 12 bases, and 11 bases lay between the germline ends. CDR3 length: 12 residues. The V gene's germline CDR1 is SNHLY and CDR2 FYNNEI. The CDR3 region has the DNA TGTGCCAGCAGTGAACAGGGACCCTCGCAGTTCTTC. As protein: CASSEQGPSQFF.

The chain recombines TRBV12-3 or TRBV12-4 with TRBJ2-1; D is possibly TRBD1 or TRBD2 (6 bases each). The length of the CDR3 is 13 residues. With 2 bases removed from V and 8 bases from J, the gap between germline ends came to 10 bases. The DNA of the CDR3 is TGTGCCAGCAGTTTATTGGGGGGCGATGAGCAGTTCTTC. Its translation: CASSLLGGDEQFF.

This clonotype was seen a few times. The CDR3 DNA is TGTGCCAGCAGCCCTAGGAGCTCCGGCGAAAAAAACATTCAGTACTTC. It encodes CASSPRSSGEKNIQYF. The rearrangement joins TRBV7-9 to TRBJ2-4; D gene uncertain. V lost 5 bases and J lost 4, with 18 bases in between. This CDR3 has 16 residues. The germline V gene has CDR1 SEHNR and CDR2 FQNEAQ (reference sequence).

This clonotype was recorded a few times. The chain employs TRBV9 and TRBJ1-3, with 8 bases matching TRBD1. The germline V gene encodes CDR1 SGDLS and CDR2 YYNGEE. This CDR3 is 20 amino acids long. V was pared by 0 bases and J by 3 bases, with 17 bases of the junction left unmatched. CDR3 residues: CASSVGSITGTGIVGNTIYF. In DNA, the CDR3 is TGTGCCAGCAGCGTAGGATCCATTACCGGGACAGGTATTGTTGGAAACACCATATATTTT.

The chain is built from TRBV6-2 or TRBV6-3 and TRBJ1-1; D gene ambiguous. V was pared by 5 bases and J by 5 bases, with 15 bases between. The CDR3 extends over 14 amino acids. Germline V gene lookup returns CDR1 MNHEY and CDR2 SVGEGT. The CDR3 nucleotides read TGTGCCAGCAGTACGGGCAGAAGGGAGACTGAAGCTTTCTTT. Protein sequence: CASSTGRRETEAFF.

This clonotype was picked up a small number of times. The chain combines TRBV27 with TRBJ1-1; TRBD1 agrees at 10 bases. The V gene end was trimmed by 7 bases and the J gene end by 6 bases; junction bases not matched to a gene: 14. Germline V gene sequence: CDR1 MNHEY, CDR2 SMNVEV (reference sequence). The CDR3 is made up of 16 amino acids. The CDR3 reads CASTRSTGQGRSEAFF. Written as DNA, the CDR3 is TGTGCCAGCACACGAAGTACGGGACAGGGGAGATCTGAAGCTTTCTTT.

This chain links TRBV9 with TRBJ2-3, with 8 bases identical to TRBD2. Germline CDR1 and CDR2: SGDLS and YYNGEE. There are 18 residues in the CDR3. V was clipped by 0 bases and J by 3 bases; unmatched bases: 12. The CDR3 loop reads CASSVDQGSGIITDTQYF. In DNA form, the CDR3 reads TGTGCCAGCAGCGTAGATCAGGGTAGCGGGATAATTACAGATACGCAGTATTTT.

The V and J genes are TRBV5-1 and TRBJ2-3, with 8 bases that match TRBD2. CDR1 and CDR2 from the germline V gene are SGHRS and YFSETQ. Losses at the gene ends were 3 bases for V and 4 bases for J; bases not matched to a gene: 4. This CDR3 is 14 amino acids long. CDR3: CASSSLAESDTQYF. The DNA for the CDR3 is TGCGCCAGCAGCTCACTAGCGGAATCAGATACGCAGTATTTT. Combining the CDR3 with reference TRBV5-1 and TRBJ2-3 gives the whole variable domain KAGVTQTPRYLIKTRGQQVTLSCSPISGHRSVSWYQQTPGQGLQFLFEYFSETQRNKGNFPGRFSGRQFSNSRSEMNVSTLELGDSALYLCASSSLAESDTQYFGPGTRLTVL.

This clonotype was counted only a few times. For the CDR3, the DNA is TGCAGTGCTAGGGGTCGGACAGGGTATAATTCACCCCTCCACTTT. Amino acid sequence: CSARGRTGYNSPLHF. This chain uses TRBV20-1 with TRBJ1-6; the match to TRBD1 covers 8 bases. The CDR3 totals 15 residues. CDR1 DFQATT and CDR2 SNEGSKA come from the germline V gene (reference sequence). Germline trimming cut 3 bases from V and 4 bases from J; bases unmatched to any gene: 5.

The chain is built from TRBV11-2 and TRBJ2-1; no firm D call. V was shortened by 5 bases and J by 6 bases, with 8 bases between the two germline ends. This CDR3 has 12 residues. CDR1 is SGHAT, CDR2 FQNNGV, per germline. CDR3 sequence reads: CASSLPRNEQFF. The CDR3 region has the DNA TGTGCCAGCAGCCTCCCCCGCAATGAGCAGTTCTTC.